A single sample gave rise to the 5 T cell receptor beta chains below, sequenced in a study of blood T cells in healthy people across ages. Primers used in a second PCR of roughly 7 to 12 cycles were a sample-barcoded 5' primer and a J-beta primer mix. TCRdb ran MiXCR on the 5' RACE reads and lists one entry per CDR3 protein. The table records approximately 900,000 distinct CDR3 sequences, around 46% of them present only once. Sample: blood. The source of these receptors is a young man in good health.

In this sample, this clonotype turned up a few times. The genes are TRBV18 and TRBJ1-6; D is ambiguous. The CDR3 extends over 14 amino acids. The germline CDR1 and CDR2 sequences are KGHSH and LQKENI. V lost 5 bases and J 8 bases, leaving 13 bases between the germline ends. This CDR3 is CASSGRAAYSPLHF. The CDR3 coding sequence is TGTGCCAGCTCAGGCCGGGCCGCGTATTCACCCCTCCACTTT.

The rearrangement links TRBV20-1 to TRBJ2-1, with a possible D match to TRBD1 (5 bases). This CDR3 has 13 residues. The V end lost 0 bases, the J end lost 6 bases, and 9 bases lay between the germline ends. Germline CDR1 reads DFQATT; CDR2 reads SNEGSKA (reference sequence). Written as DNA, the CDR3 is TGCAGTGCTAGAGATCCAGGGCGCAATGAGCAGTTCTTC. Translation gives CSARDPGRNEQFF.

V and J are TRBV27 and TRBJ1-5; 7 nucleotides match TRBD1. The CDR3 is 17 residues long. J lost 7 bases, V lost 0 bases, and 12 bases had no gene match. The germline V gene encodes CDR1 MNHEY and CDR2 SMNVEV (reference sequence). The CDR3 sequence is CASSLSNSGTAFQPQHF. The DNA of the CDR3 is TGTGCCAGCAGTTTATCGAACTCCGGGACAGCTTTCCAGCCCCAGCATTTT.

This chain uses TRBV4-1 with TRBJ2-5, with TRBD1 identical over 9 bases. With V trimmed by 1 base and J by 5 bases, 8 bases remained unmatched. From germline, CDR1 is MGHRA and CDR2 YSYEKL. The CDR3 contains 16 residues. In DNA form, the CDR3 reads TGCGCCAGCAGCCAAGGTCCGGGGACAGGGTCGGAGACCCAGTACTTC. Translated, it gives CASSQGPGTGSETQYF.

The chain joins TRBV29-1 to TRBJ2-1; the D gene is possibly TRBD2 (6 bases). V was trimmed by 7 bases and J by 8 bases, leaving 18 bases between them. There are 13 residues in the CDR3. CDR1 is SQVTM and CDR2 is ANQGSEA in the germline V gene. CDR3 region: CSAVGLSGDEQFF. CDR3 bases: TGCAGCGCTGTGGGACTTTCGGGGGATGAGCAGTTCTTC.